The 13 T cell receptor beta chains reported below all come from one sample, sequenced in a study of CD8 T cells in Susac syndrome. RNA amounts of roughly 0.5 to 1 ug underwent reverse transcription with random hexamers. One entry per CDR3 protein, called by TCRdb with MiXCR from the immunoSEQ multiplex PCR reads. Of roughly 330,000 distinct CDR3 sequences listed, about 90% are singletons. Sequencing was performed on CD4+ T cells from PBMCs. The receptors here all came from a human donor with multiple sclerosis.

V and J are TRBV20-1 and TRBJ2-3; 9 bases fit TRBD2. Germline V CDR1 and CDR2: DFQATT, SNEGSKA (reference sequence). With 3 bases clipped from V and 1 base from J, the junction kept 5 bases outside the gene matches. The CDR3 runs to 15 residues. The CDR3 bases are TGCAGTGCTAGTGCCCGACTAGCGGGCACAGATACGCAGTATTTT. Translating gives CSASARLAGTDTQYF.

This chain joins TRBV2 and TRBJ1-4; 7 bases map to TRBD1. This CDR3 has 13 residues. Germline loops: CDR1 SNHLY, CDR2 FYNNEI. The ends lost 10 bases at V and 5 bases at J; junction bases unmatched: 7. Written as DNA, the CDR3 is TGTGCCACCCACCGGGACAGCAATGAAAAACTGTTTTTT. The encoded protein is CATHRDSNEKLFF.

The chain recombines TRBV5-1 with TRBJ2-3; TRBD2 is a possible D gene (6 bases). CDR1 and CDR2 (germline): SGHRS, YFSETQ. This CDR3 comprises 16 residues. V was trimmed by 3 bases and J by 4 bases, leaving 18 bases between them. CDR3 protein: CASSWADIRRADTQYF. In DNA form, the CDR3 reads TGCGCCAGCAGCTGGGCAGACATACGGAGGGCAGATACGCAGTATTTT.

The chain carries TRBV7-6 and TRBJ2-2; D call uncertain. This CDR3 comprises 12 residues. Germline V CDR1 and CDR2: SGHVS, FNYEAQ. Trimming removed 5 bases from V and 1 base from J, with 2 bases in between. CDR3 sequence (DNA): TGTGCCAGCAGCCGGAACACCGGGGAGCTGTTTTTT. Encoded protein: CASSRNTGELFF.

The genes are TRBV6-5 and TRBJ2-1; D not certain. This CDR3 is 11 amino acids long. Germline values: CDR1 MNHEY, CDR2 SVGAGI. V shed 10 bases and J shed 7 bases, with 11 bases lying between them. CDR3 protein: CATLRHNEQFF. CDR3 DNA sequence: TGTGCCACCCTTAGACATAATGAGCAGTTCTTC.

This sequence joins TRBV23-1 and TRBJ1-2; unclear D gene. TRBV23-1 is marked as an open reading frame, function uncertain. CDR3 length equals 8 residues. The germline V and J ends were trimmed by 4 bases and 11 bases, with 2 bases remaining between them. CDR3 residues: CASSRYTF. The CDR3 DNA follows: TGCGCCAGCAGTCGATACACCTTC.

This sequence joins TRBV11-2 and TRBJ2-1; 10 bases are a match to TRBD2. V gave up 5 bases and J gave up 3 bases; unmatched junction bases: 4. From germline, CDR1 is SGHAT and CDR2 FQNNGV. This CDR3 region has 15 residues. Here the CDR3 reads CASSTSGGDYNEQFF. The CDR3, as DNA: TGTGCCAGCAGCACAAGCGGGGGGGACTACAATGAGCAGTTCTTC.

This rearrangement joins TRBV7-2 to TRBJ2-6; unclear D gene. V lost 6 bases, J lost 1 base, and 10 bases lay in between. Looked up from germline, CDR1 is SGHTA and CDR2 is FQGNSA. CDR3 length: 15 residues. The DNA for the CDR3 is TGTGCCAGCAGTTCCCGGGTATCTGGGGCCAACGTCCTGACTTTC. Its protein product is CASSSRVSGANVLTF.

V and J are TRBV4-2 and TRBJ2-3; D not resolved. Germline V gene sequence: CDR1 LGHNA, CDR2 YNFKEQ. The CDR3 runs 15 residues. The V and J ends lost 1 base and 3 bases respectively, with 11 bases between them. Here the CDR3 reads CASSQVIAATDTQYF. CDR3 coding DNA: TGTGCCAGCAGCCAAGTAATTGCAGCGACAGATACGCAGTATTTT.

The count of this clonotype is one. The chain has TRBV7-8 and TRBJ1-2; 9 bases align to TRBD1. The germline gives CDR1 SGHVS, CDR2 FQNEAQ. The junction had 14 bases not matched to a gene; V was cut back by 4 bases and J by 8 bases. The CDR3 runs to 16 residues. The CDR3 is CASSWRDREGGYGYTF. CDR3 bases: TGTGCCAGCAGCTGGAGGGACAGGGAAGGAGGTTACGGCTACACCTTC.

This chain connects TRBV5-5 to TRBJ2-7; 11 positions agree with TRBD2. Germline loops: CDR1 SGHKS, CDR2 YYEKEE (reference sequence). The ends lost 3 bases at V and 9 bases at J; junction bases unmatched: 14. CDR3 size: 16 residues. Written as DNA, the CDR3 is TGTGCCAGCAGCTGGGGGAAGGGACTAGCGGCAGAGGGGCAGTACTTC. Protein sequence: CASSWGKGLAAEGQYF. The entire variable domain, with the rest obtained from reference TRBV5-5 and TRBJ2-7, is as follows: DAGVTQSPTHLIKTRGQQVTLRCSPISGHKSVSWYQQVLGQGPQFIFQYYEKEERGRGNFPDRFSARQFPNYSSELNVNALLLGDSALYLCASSWGKGLAAEGQYFGPGTRLTVT.

V and J are TRBV2 and TRBJ1-5; D unclear. The CDR3 loop spans 16 amino acids. In germline, CDR1 is SNHLY, CDR2 FYNNEI. V lost 6 bases and J lost 2, with 17 bases in between. Here the CDR3 DNA reads TGTGCCAGCAGCCCCGGGTTTCAGGCGGGCAATCAGCCCCAGCATTTT. Protein product: CASSPGFQAGNQPQHF.

The chain carries TRBV12-3 or TRBV12-4 and TRBJ1-2; D is unresolved. The CDR3 extends over 13 amino acids. V lost 7 bases and J lost 4, with 13 bases in between. CDR3 residues: CASKETVGYGYTF. The CDR3 DNA reads as TGTGCCAGCAAAGAAACAGTGGGCTATGGCTACACCTTC.